The clone carrying this T cell receptor beta chain has a single count. Methods used by the authors: Reference gene primer amplification gave nucleated cell count estimates. Produced via immunoSEQ multiplex PCR; TCRdb's table is partial and in-frame only. V, J and clone size are those of that table, while D and trimming were read from the DNA. This table has approximately 240,000 clones, about 83% appearing once. This sample was taken from a study of blood T cell repertoires in COVID-19. Study summary: The United States, Italy and Spain supplied acute and convalescent COVID-19 samples. T cells, B-cell-depleted T cells, or PBMCs provided the cDNA or gDNA that served as material.

The V gene end was trimmed by 4 bases and the J gene end by 7 bases; junction bases not matched to a gene: 13. Germline lookup yields CDR1 MDHEN and CDR2 SYDVKM. The CDR3 has 15 amino acids. Seattle cases were enrolled at active infection and followed longitudinally. Sequences were obtained from peripheral blood. This sequence joins TRBV28 and TRBJ2-7, with TRBD2 matching over 7 bases. This receptor was identified in a woman aged 30 to 39 with COVID-19, enrolled during active disease. The CDR3 sequence: CASSWDYRNEGEQYF. Here the CDR3 DNA reads TGTGCCAGCAGTTGGGACTACCGAAACGAGGGTGAGCAGTACTTC. Using reference TRBV28 and TRBJ2-7 for the parts outside the CDR3, the full variable domain is DVKVTQSSRYLVKRTGEKVFLECVQDMDHENMFWYRQDPGLGLRLIYFSYDVKMKEKGDIPEGYSVSREKKERFSLILESASTNQTSMYLCASSWDYRNEGEQYFGPGTRLTVT.